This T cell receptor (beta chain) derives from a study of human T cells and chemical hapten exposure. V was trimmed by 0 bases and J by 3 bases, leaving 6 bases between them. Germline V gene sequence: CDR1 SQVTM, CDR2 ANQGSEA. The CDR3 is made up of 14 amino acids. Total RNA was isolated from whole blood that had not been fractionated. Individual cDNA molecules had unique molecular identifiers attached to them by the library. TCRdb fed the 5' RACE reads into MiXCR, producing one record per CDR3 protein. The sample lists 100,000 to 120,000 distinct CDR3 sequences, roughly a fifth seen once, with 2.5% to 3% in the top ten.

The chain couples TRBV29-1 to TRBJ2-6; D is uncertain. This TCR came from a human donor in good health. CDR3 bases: TGCAGCGTTGAAGATCGGCGTGGGGCCAACGTCCTGACTTTC. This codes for CSVEDRRGANVLTF.